This paragraph reports one T cell receptor (beta chain). This entry is derived from a study of patients and donors after allogeneic stem cell transplantation. The ends were cut back, 0 bases at V and 0 bases at J, with 8 bases in the middle. Germline CDR1 and CDR2: SGHTA and FQGTGA. This CDR3 has 16 amino acids. TCRdb reprocessed the RT-PCR reads via MiXCR and lists one record per CDR3 protein. The table records about a million distinct CDR3 sequences, under 20% of them present only once. The sequence was obtained from a human donor who was either an allogeneic HSCT recipient or a stem cell or donor lymphocyte infusion donor (not recorded which). It is not recorded whose cells these are; they may come from a transplant donor. The J gene is TRBJ2-2, the V gene TRBV7-3; no definite D call. Sample: blood, either unsorted or a sorted T cell fraction (not recorded which). The chain's CDR3 is CASSLTPSANTGELFF. The CDR3 DNA reads TGTGCCAGCAGCTTAACTCCCAGCGCGAACACCGGGGAGCTGTTTTTT.